These 27 T cell receptor beta chains share one sample of origin, sequenced in a study of CD8 T cells in ankylosing spondylitis (dated by TCRdb to about 2017). Broad study findings and their caveats: Blood from ankylosing spondylitis patients appeared to be characterized by a TCR beta motif composed of under ten highly homologous amino acid variants.

The library was made by 5' RACE. The sequencer listed for this sample is Illumina HiSeq 2500. In TCRdb, the public reads were trimmed at Q25 with fastp and aligned with MiXCR, with productive beta chains retained. Here each entry gathers all rows of one CDR3 protein and keeps the most common genes and DNA. Across this sample there are about 210,000 distinct CDR3 sequences, with 7.3% seen only once. Approximately 14% of the sample is in the top ten clones. These TCRs' antigens remain unknown. Sequenced: blood, either unsorted or a sorted T cell fraction (not recorded which). The receptors were sampled from a male donor with ankylosing spondylitis.

For this clonotype: A junction boundary mismatches the germline segment, possibly from a read error. The CDR3 nucleotides read TGTGTCAGCAGCTCCCGAGGGGGCGGACACGAGCAGTACTTC. Amino acids: CVSSSRGGGHEQYF. The chain employs TRBV13 and TRBJ2-7, with 7 bases aligning to TRBD1. CDR1 PRHDT and CDR2 FYEKMQ come from the germline V gene (reference sequence). CDR3 length: 14 amino acids.

CDR3 nucleotides: TGTGCCAGCAGCTTGAGCCGGGGGAATTCACCCCTCCACTTT. This sequence encodes CASSLSRGNSPLHF. The gene calls are TRBV5-6 and TRBJ1-6; tentative D call: TRBD1 (5 bases). CDR1 is SGHDT, CDR2 YYEEEE, per germline. V lost 1 base and J lost 7, with 9 bases in between. This CDR3 region has 14 residues.

This clonotype was picked up many times. The chain combines TRBV7-9 with TRBJ2-1; D is possibly TRBD2 (5 bases). Germline lookup yields CDR1 SEHNR and CDR2 FQNEAQ (reference sequence). CDR3 length equals 14 residues. The germline V and J ends were trimmed by 5 bases and 6 bases, with 14 bases remaining between them. Written as DNA, the CDR3 is TGTGCCAGCAGCCCAGAGGGTAGAGTCAATGAGCAGTTCTTC. Encoded protein: CASSPEGRVNEQFF.

This clonotype appeared many times. The chain uses TRBV7-6 and TRBJ1-5, with D possibly TRBD1 on 5 matching bases. This CDR3 comprises 17 residues. The V gene lost 5 bases and the J gene lost 2 bases, with 19 bases spanning the gap. CDR1 is SGHVS and CDR2 is FNYEAQ in the germline V gene. CDR3 in amino acids: CASSLGPLSYGNQPQHF. The CDR3 DNA reads as TGTGCCAGCAGCCTGGGACCTCTGTCTTATGGCAATCAGCCCCAGCATTTT.

Ten or more counts support this clonotype. The chain carries TRBV27 and TRBJ2-1; TRBD2 agrees at 14 bases. The length of the CDR3 is 17 residues. The germline CDR1 and CDR2 sequences are MNHEY and SMNVEV (reference sequence). V lost 4 bases to trimming and J lost 1 base; unmatched junction nucleotides: 3. CDR3 bases: TGTGCCAGCAGTTCAGGGACTAGCGGGAGTTCCTACAATGAGCAGTTCTTC. Translated: CASSSGTSGSSYNEQFF.

This clonotype was seen a few times. The gene calls are TRBV27 and TRBJ2-7; D not certain. Germline V gene lookup returns CDR1 MNHEY and CDR2 SMNVEV (reference sequence). There are 14 residues in the CDR3. Between the trimmed V and J ends, which lost 5 bases and 7 bases, there was a span of 18 bases. CDR3 DNA sequence: TGTGCCAGCAGTCCCCGGGCGGCCGGAGTGGAGCAGTACTTC. Translating it yields CASSPRAAGVEQYF.

Many counts were recorded for this clonotype. The V call is TRBV29-1, the J call TRBJ1-1; D is ambiguous. V lost 5 bases, J lost 3 bases, and 31 bases lay in between. Germline values: CDR1 SQVTM, CDR2 ANQGSEA. This CDR3 is built from 19 residues. In DNA, the CDR3 is TGCAGCGTTCACCCCGGAGCACGCGAAGGAATCACCGGGGACACTGAAGCTTTCTTT. Protein sequence: CSVHPGAREGITGDTEAFF. Variable domain in full (rest from reference TRBV29-1 and TRBJ1-1): SAVISQKPSRDICQRGTSLTIQCQVDSQVTMMFWYRQQPGQSLTLIATANQGSEATYESGFVIDKFPISRPNLTFSTLTVSNMSPEDSSIYLCSVHPGAREGITGDTEAFFGQGTRLTVV.

This clonotype was detected only a few times. The J gene is TRBJ2-7, the V gene TRBV12-3 or TRBV12-4; 9 bases are a match to TRBD1. The CDR3 length is 14 residues. V dropped 1 base and J dropped 3; count of bases not matched to a gene: 1. The CDR3, as DNA: TGTGCCAGCAGTTTAGACAGGGGGCTCTACGAGCAGTACTTC. It codes for CASSLDRGLYEQYF.

This clonotype showed up many times. This chain links TRBV5-5 with TRBJ2-1, with 7 bases aligning to TRBD1. V gave up 2 bases and J gave up 2 bases; unmatched junction bases: 4. CDR1 and CDR2 from the germline V gene are SGHKS and YYEKEE (reference sequence). CDR3 length equals 15 residues. The CDR3 protein is CASSFSGTAYNEQFF. The CDR3 DNA reads as TGTGCCAGCAGCTTCTCCGGGACAGCCTACAATGAGCAGTTCTTC.

This clonotype was detected only a few times. The chain links TRBV6-1 to TRBJ1-1; 9 bases are a match to TRBD1. The trim removed 5 bases at V and 5 bases at J, leaving 12 bases unmatched. The CDR3 is 16 residues long. The germline CDR1 and CDR2 sequences are MNHNS and SASEGT. The CDR3 here is CASSPPGQGSGTEAFF. CDR3 DNA: TGTGCCAGCAGTCCGCCGGGACAGGGAAGTGGTACTGAAGCTTTCTTT.

This clonotype has a handful of counts. This chain joins TRBV20-1 and TRBJ2-3; D gene uncertain. The CDR3 length is 13 residues. The V gene lost 1 base and the J gene lost 4 bases, with 9 bases spanning the gap. Per germline, CDR1 DFQATT and CDR2 SNEGSKA (reference sequence). CDR3: CSARVRAADTQYF. The CDR3 bases are TGCAGTGCTAGAGTTAGGGCAGCAGATACGCAGTATTTT.

Only a few counts were recorded for this clonotype. The V and J genes are TRBV5-6 and TRBJ2-3, with TRBD2 as a possible D gene (6 bases). Germline CDR1 SGHDT, CDR2 YYEEEE. The V gene lost 6 bases and the J gene lost 2 bases, with 13 bases spanning the gap. This CDR3 spans 14 amino acids. In DNA, the CDR3 is TGTGCCAGCATCGGGAGCAGCAACACAGATACGCAGTATTTT. Its protein is CASIGSSNTDTQYF.

The chain carries TRBV7-2 and TRBJ2-1; tentatively, D is TRBD1 or TRBD2 (6 bases each). This CDR3 has 16 residues. Germline CDR1 and CDR2: SGHTA and FQGNSA. Trimming removed 2 bases at V and 6 bases at J, with 17 bases between. The CDR3 coding sequence is TGTGCCAGCAGCTTAAACGGGGGCCCAATTATCAATGAGCAGTTCTTC. Translating gives CASSLNGGPIINEQFF.

This clonotype was recorded many times. This chain connects TRBV7-6 to TRBJ2-2; TRBD1 agrees at 8 bases. The ends lost 3 bases at V and 2 bases at J; junction bases unmatched: 2. The CDR3 contains 15 residues. The germline V gene encodes CDR1 SGHVS and CDR2 FNYEAQ. The CDR3: CASSLDRANTGELFF. The DNA for the CDR3 is TGTGCCAGCAGCTTGGACAGGGCAAACACCGGGGAGCTGTTTTTT.

The sample holds many counts of this clonotype. The DNA of the CDR3 is TGTGCCAGCAGCCCCGGGACTAGCCCCGACGCAGATACGCAGTATTTT. As protein: CASSPGTSPDADTQYF. V gene TRBV7-2 combines with J gene TRBJ2-3, with 9 bases identical to TRBD2. The CDR3 has 16 amino acids. V shed 5 bases and J 4 bases; nucleotides not matched to a gene: 10. The germline CDR1 and CDR2 sequences are SGHTA and FQGNSA.

This rearrangement joins TRBV7-2 to TRBJ1-2; D might be TRBD1 (6 bases). Germline CDR1 reads SGHTA; CDR2 reads FQGNSA. Trimming took 4 bases from V and 2 from J, leaving 14 bases between them. The CDR3 is 15 amino acids. The CDR3 DNA reads TGTGCCAGCAGCTACCGCGGACAGACAAACTATGGCTACACCTTC. Protein product: CASSYRGQTNYGYTF.

This clonotype was counted at least ten times. The chain links TRBV4-3 to TRBJ2-7, with TRBD1 matching over 8 bases. The CDR3 has 15 amino acids. Germline CDR1 reads LGHNA; CDR2 reads YSLEER. V was clipped by 1 base and J by 4 bases; unmatched bases: 6. In nucleotides, the CDR3 is TGCGCCAGCAGCCAAGGAGACAGGGGAGGTTACGAGCAGTACTTC. Amino acids: CASSQGDRGGYEQYF.

This clonotype was recorded at least ten times. The V and J genes are TRBV15 and TRBJ2-7; perhaps TRBD2 as D (5 bases). Trimming shortened V by 0 bases and J by 1 base, and 13 bases separated the two germline ends. The germline V gene encodes CDR1 LNHNV and CDR2 YYDKDF (reference sequence). The length of the CDR3 is 16 residues. In DNA form, the CDR3 reads TGTGCCACCAGCAGAGATCGGAGGACTGTTTCCTACGAGCAGTACTTC. Its protein product is CATSRDRRTVSYEQYF.

The sample holds many counts of this clonotype. The rearrangement joins TRBV27 to TRBJ1-4, with a tentative D call TRBD1 (5 bases). CDR3 size: 14 residues. The V and J ends lost 3 bases and 5 bases respectively, with 10 bases between them. Per germline, CDR1 MNHEY and CDR2 SMNVEV (reference sequence). The CDR3 sequence is CASSFGADNEKLFF. The DNA for the CDR3 is TGTGCCAGCAGTTTCGGGGCAGACAATGAAAAACTGTTTTTT.

This clonotype was seen a handful of times. The rearrangement links TRBV5-1 to TRBJ2-5; no clear D gene. Per germline, CDR1 SGHRS and CDR2 YFSETQ. There are 15 residues in the CDR3. Deletions cut 0 bases from V and 4 bases from J, with 13 bases between. The CDR3 nucleotides read TGCGCCAGCAGCTTGGCCGGGCGTGTCGGAGAGACCCAGTACTTC. Translating gives CASSLAGRVGETQYF.

This clonotype was found a few times. The CDR3 reads CASSLVLNEKLFF. In nucleotides, the CDR3 is TGTGCCAGCAGTTTGGTCCTCAATGAAAAACTGTTTTTT. The rearrangement links TRBV27 to TRBJ1-4; D uncertain. The CDR3 has 13 residues. The germline V and J ends were trimmed by 3 bases and 5 bases, with 7 bases remaining between them. Germline CDR1 MNHEY, CDR2 SMNVEV (reference sequence).

This clonotype was recorded only once. The chain recombines TRBV6-5 with TRBJ1-4; 10 bases align to TRBD1. This CDR3 has 14 residues. Germline V gene lookup returns CDR1 MNHEY and CDR2 SVGAGI. Germline trimming cut 4 bases from V and 6 bases from J; bases unmatched to any gene: 2. The CDR3 spells CASSFGTGDEKLFF. The CDR3 DNA reads as TGTGCCAGCAGTTTTGGGACAGGGGATGAAAAACTGTTTTTT.

This clonotype was observed at least ten times. J is TRBJ2-1 and V is TRBV6-2 or TRBV6-3; 8 bases are a match to TRBD2. Unmatched junction bases numbered 15, after V lost 2 bases and J lost 0 bases. Per germline, CDR1 MNHEY and CDR2 SVGEGT. The CDR3 consists of 20 residues. CDR3: CASSYGQMLAGRSSYNEQFF. CDR3 nucleotides: TGTGCCAGCAGTTACGGTCAAATGCTAGCGGGTCGGAGCTCCTACAATGAGCAGTTCTTC.

As for this clonotype: A read error is possible here, since a much larger clone lies one base away. The rearrangement uses TRBV7-9 and TRBJ1-4; D is possibly TRBD1 (5 bases). This CDR3 comprises 17 residues. Germline CDR1 reads SEHNR; CDR2 reads FQNEAQ (reference sequence). Deletions cut 0 bases from V and 4 bases from J, with 15 bases between. The CDR3: CASSLAWRPGSNEKLFF. The CDR3 DNA reads TGTGCCAGCAGCTTAGCCTGGAGGCCAGGGAGTAATGAAAAACTGTTTTTT.

The chain links TRBV5-6 to TRBJ2-1; possible D gene TRBD2, 6 bases. CDR3 length: 16 amino acids. Trimming removed 2 bases at V and 0 bases at J, with 12 bases between. Germline-derived CDR1 and CDR2 are SGHDT and YYEEEE. This CDR3 reads CASSLLEGSSYNEQFF. CDR3 sequence (DNA): TGTGCCAGCAGCTTACTGGAGGGGAGCTCCTACAATGAGCAGTTCTTC. Supplemented by reference TRBV5-6 and TRBJ2-1, the full variable domain reads DAGVTQSPTHLIKTRGQQVTLRCSPKSGHDTVSWYQQALGQGPQFIFQYYEEEERQRGNFPDRFSGHQFPNYSSELNVNALLLGDSALYLCASSLLEGSSYNEQFFGPGTRLTVL.

This clonotype has just a few counts. V gene TRBV20-1 combines with J gene TRBJ2-7; D perhaps matches TRBD1 (5 bases). CDR3 size: 14 residues. CDR1 DFQATT and CDR2 SNEGSKA come from the germline V gene (reference sequence). V shed 4 bases and J shed 0 bases, with 13 bases lying between them. CDR3 coding DNA: TGCAGTGCTAAAGACAGACGGAGCTCCTACGAGCAGTACTTC. Its translation: CSAKDRRSSYEQYF.

This clonotype was counted ten times or more. The gene calls are TRBV29-1 and TRBJ1-1; D may be TRBD1 (5 bases). The length of the CDR3 is 15 residues. Between the trimmed V and J ends, which lost 4 bases and 3 bases, there was a span of 18 bases. Germline values: CDR1 SQVTM, CDR2 ANQGSEA. The CDR3 bases are TGCAGCGTTGGCTACTTGGGGCCGGGGCACACTGAAGCTTTCTTT. Its protein product is CSVGYLGPGHTEAFF.